These 7 T cell receptor beta chains were sequenced from one sample in a study of identical twins. TCRdb itself ran the 5' RACE reads through MiXCR, one entry per CDR3 protein. The sample yields around 470,000 distinct CDR3 sequences, over 12% seen once. The data also belong to a second study, concerning yellow fever vaccine responses in identical twins.

The sample comprised CD4+ T cells sorted from blood. These receptor sequences come from a woman aged 18-35 years in good health.

This clonotype was detected only once. V gene TRBV20-1 combines with J gene TRBJ2-7; 10 bases are a match to TRBD1. From germline, CDR1 is DFQATT and CDR2 SNEGSKA (reference sequence). V lost 7 bases, J lost 7 bases, and 13 bases stayed unmatched. CDR3 length: 14 amino acids. The CDR3 is CSVNTRDRGREQYF. For the CDR3, the DNA is TGCAGTGTAAACACCCGGGACAGGGGAAGGGAGCAGTACTTC.

The rearrangement joins TRBV3-1 to TRBJ2-3; no reliable D call. This CDR3 is built from 13 residues. V lost 4 bases and J lost 1, with 6 bases in between. Germline lookup yields CDR1 LGHDT and CDR2 YNNKEL (reference sequence). CDR3 sequence (DNA): TGTGCCAGCAGCCCACATGGCACAGATACGCAGTATTTT. This encodes CASSPHGTDTQYF.

This clonotype turned up a few times. The V call is TRBV5-1, the J call TRBJ2-3, with 12 bases aligning to TRBD2. The V gene's germline CDR1 is SGHRS and CDR2 YFSETQ. Trimming cost V 3 bases and J 3 bases; bases outside gene matches: 5. CDR3 length: 16 residues. DNA of the CDR3: TGCGCCAGCAGCTCCCTGACTAGCGGGAGTACAGATACGCAGTATTTT. Translation gives CASSSLTSGSTDTQYF.

This CDR3 is CSASGLGGNEQFF. For the CDR3, the DNA is TGCAGTGCTAGCGGTCTAGGGGGGAATGAGCAGTTCTTC. V usage is TRBV20-1 and J usage is TRBJ2-1; D is tentatively TRBD1 or TRBD2 (6 bases each). CDR1 DFQATT and CDR2 SNEGSKA come from the germline V gene (reference sequence). There are 13 residues in the CDR3. V was trimmed by 3 bases and J by 7 bases, leaving 13 bases between them.

This clonotype has a count of ten or more. The chain uses TRBV12-3 or TRBV12-4 and TRBJ2-1; D is uncertain. The CDR3 consists of 11 residues. Trimming left V 3 bases short and J 6 bases short, with 3 bases between. CDR3 DNA sequence: TGTGCCAGCAGTTTCGTCAATGAGCAGTTCTTC. This gives the protein CASSFVNEQFF.

The chain couples TRBV2 to TRBJ2-3; 9 positions agree with TRBD1. CDR1 and CDR2 from the germline V gene are SNHLY and FYNNEI. This CDR3 is built from 14 residues. The V gene end was trimmed by 7 bases and the J gene end by 1 base; junction bases not matched to a gene: 3. CDR3 coding DNA: TGTGCCAGCAATGGGGACAGGGGCACAGATACGCAGTATTTT. Translation gives CASNGDRGTDTQYF.

This clonotype showed up just a few times. The rearrangement uses TRBV5-1 and TRBJ1-2, with D unresolved. From germline, CDR1 is SGHRS and CDR2 YFSETQ. The CDR3 is 15 residues long. Trimming pared 2 bases from V and 4 bases from J, leaving 15 bases between. The CDR3 DNA follows: TGCGCCAGCAGCTTAGGGTCATCGACCGCCTATGGCTACACCTTC. Its translation: CASSLGSSTAYGYTF.